A single sample gave rise to the 23 T cell receptor beta chains below, sequenced in a study of T cells in tuberculosis. The repertoire was sequenced with immunoSEQ multiplex PCR; TCRdb's copy has only in-frame clones and lacks some. Among nearly 60,000 clones, approximately 85% were seen once, and the ten largest hold just over 20%. After thawing and overnight rest, PBMC were stained with GMM-loaded CD1B tetramer, viability dye and anti-CD3 for sorting. CD1B tetramers were loaded with Rhodococcus equi-derived C32 glucose monomycolate. Sequencing was carried out using CD1b-GMM tetramer-negative cells sorted from PBMCs. The source is an adult woman with latent tuberculosis.

The chain joins TRBV4-1 to TRBJ1-2, with D unresolved. The CDR3 consists of 14 residues. V was shortened by 0 bases and J by 2 bases, with 7 bases between the two germline ends. Germline V gene data show CDR1 as MGHRA and CDR2 as YSYEKL. The CDR3 is CASSQEKQNYGYTF. The CDR3 coding sequence is TGCGCCAGCAGCCAAGAGAAACAAAACTATGGCTACACCTTC.

V and J are TRBV5-1 and TRBJ2-3; TRBD1 might be the D (5 bases). The CDR3 is 14 residues long. The germline CDR1 and CDR2 sequences are SGHRS and YFSETQ. Trimming shortened V by 5 bases and J by 4 bases, and 14 bases separated the two germline ends. The CDR3 DNA reads as TGCGCCAGCAGTCCTCTCGCAGGGTCAGATACGCAGTATTTT. This translates into CASSPLAGSDTQYF.

The gene calls are TRBV5-4 and TRBJ2-6; D unclear. Germline CDR1 SGHNT, CDR2 YYREEE (reference sequence). V lost 0 bases, J lost 0 bases, and 7 bases lay in between. The CDR3 sequence is 16 residues long. CDR3 in DNA: TGTGCCAGCAGCTTGGTTCCGAGCTCTGGGGCCAACGTCCTGACTTTC. It encodes CASSLVPSSGANVLTF.

The V gene is TRBV27, the J gene TRBJ2-3, with 9 bases aligning to TRBD2. Losses at the gene ends were 2 bases for V and 2 bases for J; bases not matched to a gene: 8. The CDR3 extends over 17 amino acids. Germline CDR1 reads MNHEY; CDR2 reads SMNVEV (reference sequence). CDR3 amino acids: CASSLHYGTSPTDTQYF. The CDR3 region has the DNA TGTGCCAGCAGTTTACATTATGGGACTAGCCCCACAGATACGCAGTATTTT.

The chain links TRBV30 to TRBJ1-2; D not certain. This CDR3 comprises 14 residues. Deletions cut 4 bases from V and 7 bases from J, with 19 bases between. CDR1 is GTSNPN and CDR2 is SVGIG in the germline V gene (reference sequence). Written as DNA, the CDR3 is TGTGCCTGGACCAGACTATCCCTAGGTTTTGGCTACACCTTC. This translates into CAWTRLSLGFGYTF.

J is TRBJ2-7 and V is TRBV19; maybe TRBD1 (5 bases). CDR3 length: 14 amino acids. The V gene lost 5 bases and the J gene lost 3 bases, with 14 bases spanning the gap. The germline gives CDR1 LNHDA, CDR2 SQIVND (reference sequence). The CDR3 DNA is TGTGCCAGTAGTTCAGGGTATCCTGGCTACGAGCAGTACTTC. It specifies CASSSGYPGYEQYF.

The V gene is TRBV2, the J gene TRBJ2-2, with D possibly matching TRBD1 (5 bases). V was shortened by 5 bases and J by 6 bases, with 10 bases between the two germline ends. The CDR3 covers 13 residues. CDR1 SNHLY and CDR2 FYNNEI come from the germline V gene. The CDR3 DNA sequence: TGTGCCAGCAGTACAGGTTCGGCCGGGGAGCTGTTTTTT. The encoded protein is CASSTGSAGELFF.

This chain connects TRBV19 to TRBJ2-1; 9 positions agree with TRBD1. From germline, CDR1 is LNHDA and CDR2 SQIVND (reference sequence). This CDR3 has 15 amino acids. V was pared by 7 bases and J by 6 bases, with 10 bases of the junction left unmatched. CDR3: CASTPLGQGFNEQFF. The CDR3 DNA reads as TGTGCCAGTACCCCTCTCGGACAGGGGTTCAATGAGCAGTTCTTC.

The J gene is TRBJ2-2, the V gene TRBV6-5, with D possibly being TRBD2 (6 bases). The V gene's germline CDR1 is MNHEY and CDR2 SVGAGI. This CDR3 has 15 amino acids. The ends were cut back, 8 bases at V and 2 bases at J, with 15 bases in the middle. In nucleotides, the CDR3 is TGTGCCAGCCTCGGGGGTAGCGGAAACACCGGGGAGCTGTTTTTT. This codes for CASLGGSGNTGELFF.

This clone was seen only once. V and J are TRBV9 and TRBJ2-3, with 12 bases matching TRBD2. The germline V gene encodes CDR1 SGDLS and CDR2 YYNGEE. The V and J ends lost 0 bases and 3 bases, in that order; junction bases with no gene match: 2. The CDR3 length is 16 residues. The CDR3 spells CASSVASGRVTDTQYF. The DNA for the CDR3 is TGTGCCAGCAGCGTAGCTAGCGGGAGGGTGACAGATACGCAGTATTTT.

The chain couples TRBV7-2 to TRBJ1-4, with D tentatively TRBD1 (5 bases). Germline V lookup: CDR1 SGHTA, CDR2 FQGNSA. V was pared by 1 base and J by 7 bases, with 13 bases between. This CDR3 region has 15 residues. The CDR3: CASSLVGAHFEKLFF. The CDR3 coding sequence is TGTGCCAGCAGCTTAGTAGGGGCCCACTTTGAAAAACTGTTTTTT. Drawing the rest from reference TRBV7-2 and TRBJ1-4, the complete variable domain is GAGVSQSPSNKVTEKGKDVELRCDPISGHTALYWYRQSLGQGLEFLIYFQGNSAPDKSGLPSDRFSAERTGGSVSTLTIQRTQQEDSAVYLCASSLVGAHFEKLFFGSGTQLSVL.

This rearrangement joins TRBV27 to TRBJ2-5, with a weak D call TRBD2 (6 bases). Germline loops: CDR1 MNHEY, CDR2 SMNVEV (reference sequence). Trimming removed 3 bases from V and 1 base from J, with 9 bases in between. The CDR3 spans 14 residues. The CDR3: CASSFRGFQETQYF. CDR3 in DNA: TGTGCCAGCAGTTTCCGGGGGTTCCAAGAGACCCAGTACTTC.

The CDR3 spells CASSREQGSGANVLTF. CDR3 nucleotides: TGCGCCAGCAGCCGGGAACAGGGATCCGGGGCCAACGTCCTGACTTTC. This chain links TRBV4-3 with TRBJ2-6; weak D call: TRBD1 (6 bases). Germline assignment: CDR1 LGHNA and CDR2 YSLEER. Trimming pared 4 bases from V and 4 bases from J, leaving 14 bases between. The CDR3 is 16 residues long.

Notes on this clone: The germline gene is not matched at one end of the junction; a read error may be the cause. The sample contains more than one DNA sequence encoding this CDR3. V is TRBV7-9 and J is TRBJ1-6; no clear D gene. CDR3 length: 15 amino acids. The germline gives CDR1 SEHNR, CDR2 FQNEAQ (reference sequence). This chain's CDR3 is CANLIRNKSNSPLHF. CDR3 nucleotide sequence: TGTGCCAACTTAATCAGGAACAAAAGTAATTCCCCCCTCCACTTT.

For the CDR3, the DNA is TGTGCCAGCAGCGGTGGGTCCGGGGAGACCCAGTACTTC. Its protein product is CASSGGSGETQYF. The chain carries TRBV9 and TRBJ2-5; D unresolved. Trimming stripped 3 bases from V and 5 bases from J, with 11 bases between. CDR3 size: 13 residues. Germline V gives CDR1 SGDLS, CDR2 YYNGEE.

This sequence joins TRBV30 and TRBJ1-5; D possibly corresponds to TRBD1 (6 bases). There are 12 residues in the CDR3. CDR1 and CDR2 (germline): GTSNPN, SVGIG (reference sequence). Trimming stripped 4 bases from V and 6 bases from J, with 10 bases between. The CDR3 loop is CAWTQGSQPQHF. The CDR3 DNA reads as TGTGCCTGGACCCAGGGGAGTCAGCCCCAGCATTTT.

The chain recombines TRBV30 with TRBJ2-5; D is undetermined. Trimming shortened V by 0 bases and J by 5 bases, and 4 bases separated the two germline ends. The CDR3 is 11 residues long. Germline V lookup: CDR1 GTSNPN, CDR2 SVGIG (reference sequence). The CDR3 region has the DNA TGTGCCTGGAGTGTATCGGAGACCCAGTACTTC. Translating it yields CAWSVSETQYF.

The chain links TRBV6-5 to TRBJ2-7, with TRBD1 matching 8 bases. The junction had 9 bases not matched to a gene; V was cut back by 6 bases and J by 2 bases. In germline, CDR1 is MNHEY, CDR2 SVGAGI. This CDR3 comprises 15 residues. The CDR3: CASRNSGTGPYEQYF. As DNA, the CDR3 is TGTGCCAGCAGAAATTCCGGGACAGGTCCCTACGAGCAGTACTTC.

The chain employs TRBV7-3 and TRBJ2-3; maybe TRBD2 (6 bases). The V end was cut by 2 bases, the J end by 2 bases, with 14 bases between. Per germline, CDR1 SGHTA and CDR2 FQGTGA. The CDR3 covers 16 residues. Here the CDR3 DNA reads TGTGCCAGCAGCTTATTCGGGGAGGTACCCACAGATACGCAGTATTTT. Translated, it gives CASSLFGEVPTDTQYF.

This sequence joins TRBV2 and TRBJ1-5, with 11 bases aligning to TRBD1. The germline V gene encodes CDR1 SNHLY and CDR2 FYNNEI. The CDR3 totals 14 residues. J gave up 6 bases and V 5 bases, and 3 bases lay outside the gene matches. CDR3: CASSLGTGGQPQHF. The CDR3 DNA reads as TGTGCCAGCAGTCTTGGGACAGGGGGTCAGCCCCAGCATTTT.

The chain combines TRBV27 with TRBJ2-5; D might be TRBD2 (6 bases). Trimming pared 5 bases from V and 5 bases from J, leaving 15 bases between. This CDR3 is built from 14 residues. Germline CDR1 reads MNHEY; CDR2 reads SMNVEV (reference sequence). In DNA, the CDR3 is TGTGCCAGCAGTATTTACGGGGGACGGGAGACCCAGTACTTC. Its protein is CASSIYGGRETQYF.

The chain employs TRBV6-1 and TRBJ1-2, with 8 bases identical to TRBD1. The germline CDR1 and CDR2 sequences are MNHNS and SASEGT. V lost 8 bases to trimming and J lost 2 bases; unmatched junction nucleotides: 7. The length of the CDR3 is 14 residues. CDR3 nucleotide sequence: TGTGCCAGCGTTTGGACAGGGTGGAACTATGGCTACACCTTC. This encodes CASVWTGWNYGYTF.

This sequence joins TRBV4-2 and TRBJ2-3, with 9 nucleotides matching TRBD2. The V and J ends lost 0 bases and 3 bases, in that order; junction bases with no gene match: 7. Germline CDR1 reads LGHNA; CDR2 reads YNFKEQ. The CDR3 totals 17 residues. Here the CDR3 DNA reads TGTGCCAGCAGCCAAGAAGTCAGCGGGGGGTGGACAGATACGCAGTATTTT. Its protein product is CASSQEVSGGWTDTQYF.